These T cell receptor beta chains were read from a single sample in a study of OX40 agonist ivuxolimab in advanced cancers. Profiling relied on immunoSEQ multiplex PCR, and the TCRdb table lists in-frame clones only, not all of them. Altogether roughly 90,000 clones are present, approximately 90% being singletons, with the ten largest covering about 0.7%. The input for sequencing was CD4+ or CD8+ T cells sorted from blood, taken in a trial of the OX40 agonist ivuxolimab. The receptors stem from an adult with an advanced solid tumor such as melanoma, head and neck, liver or kidney cancer. Each CDR3 is given with its conserved first and last residue. D genes are given only for firm matches. Where a row states a size, it is once, few, many or the class of an expanded clone; other rows omit it.

clone_size: -
d_call: -
v_call: TRBV30
j_call: TRBJ1-1
cdr3_aa: CAWSVQGNTEAFF
cdr3_nt: TGTGCCTGGAGTGTACAGGGCAACACTGAAGCTTTCTTT

clone_size: -
d_call: -
v_call: TRBV18
j_call: TRBJ2-5
cdr3_aa: CASSPFGQETQYF
cdr3_nt: TGTGCCAGCTCACCATTCGGCCAAGAGACCCAGTACTTC

clone_size: once
d_call: TRBD1
v_call: TRBV18
j_call: TRBJ1-2
cdr3_aa: CASSPPGQRTLNYGYTF
cdr3_nt: TGTGCCAGCTCACCTCCGGGACAGCGCACCCTTAACTATGGCTACACCTTC

clone_size: -
d_call: -
v_call: TRBV6-5
j_call: TRBJ1-3
cdr3_aa: CASSYSDTGNTIYF
cdr3_nt: TGTGCCAGCAGTTACTCGGACACTGGAAACACCATATATTTT

clone_size: -
d_call: -
v_call: TRBV11-2
j_call: TRBJ1-4
cdr3_aa: CASSLVTYNEKLFF
cdr3_nt: TGTGCCAGCAGCTTGGTGACGTACAATGAAAAACTGTTTTTT

clone_size: -
d_call: -
v_call: TRBV7-2
j_call: TRBJ2-2
cdr3_aa: CASSLVTGRYTGELFF
cdr3_nt: TGTGCCAGCAGCCTAGTTACGGGGCGGTACACCGGGGAGCTGTTTTTT

clone_size: -
d_call: TRBD1
v_call: TRBV29-1
j_call: TRBJ2-7
cdr3_aa: CSVAQGYYEQYF
cdr3_nt: TGCAGCGTTGCACAGGGGTACTACGAGCAGTACTTC

clone_size: -
d_call: -
v_call: TRBV7-2
j_call: TRBJ2-5
cdr3_aa: CASSPRSGIGETQYF
cdr3_nt: TGTGCCAGCAGCCCCCGGTCAGGGATCGGGGAGACCCAGTACTTC

clone_size: -
d_call: -
v_call: TRBV6-1
j_call: TRBJ2-1
cdr3_aa: CASSVRGAEQFF
cdr3_nt: TGTGCCAGCAGTGTCAGGGGGGCTGAGCAGTTCTTC

clone_size: -
d_call: -
v_call: TRBV19
j_call: TRBJ2-7
cdr3_aa: CASSIGDNYEQYF
cdr3_nt: TGTGCCAGTAGTATAGGGGACAACTACGAGCAGTACTTC

clone_size: -
d_call: TRBD1
v_call: TRBV15
j_call: TRBJ2-2
cdr3_aa: CATSRTTGSGELFF
cdr3_nt: TGTGCCACCAGCAGAACGACAGGGAGCGGGGAGCTGTTTTTT

clone_size: -
d_call: TRBD2
v_call: TRBV9
j_call: TRBJ2-1
cdr3_aa: CASSVVVAGGRNEQFF
cdr3_nt: TGTGCCAGCAGCGTAGTAGTGGCGGGGGGGCGGAATGAGCAGTTCTTC

clone_size: -
d_call: TRBD2
v_call: TRBV29-1
j_call: TRBJ2-3
cdr3_aa: CSVPGLAGGTDTQYF
cdr3_nt: TGCAGCGTACCGGGACTAGCGGGGGGCACAGATACGCAGTATTTT

clone_size: -
d_call: TRBD1
v_call: TRBV27
j_call: TRBJ2-5
cdr3_aa: CASSRYPGQGNWETQYF
cdr3_nt: TGTGCCAGCAGTCGTTACCCTGGACAGGGGAATTGGGAGACCCAGTACTTC

clone_size: -
d_call: -
v_call: TRBV7-2
j_call: TRBJ2-5
cdr3_aa: CASSLARTTQETQYF
cdr3_nt: TGTGCCAGCAGCTTAGCACGGACCACACAAGAGACCCAGTACTTC

clone_size: -
d_call: -
v_call: TRBV18
j_call: TRBJ2-5
cdr3_aa: CASSPQFQETQYF
cdr3_nt: TGTGCCAGCTCACCGCAGTTCCAAGAGACCCAGTACTTC

clone_size: -
d_call: TRBD1
v_call: TRBV7-3
j_call: TRBJ2-1
cdr3_aa: CASSPAGQGARNEQFF
cdr3_nt: TGTGCCAGCAGCCCAGCGGGACAGGGGGCGCGCAATGAGCAGTTCTTC

clone_size: -
d_call: TRBD2
v_call: TRBV9
j_call: TRBJ2-1
cdr3_aa: CASSVAAGGRNEQFF
cdr3_nt: TGTGCCAGCAGCGTAGCAGCGGGGGGGAGGAATGAGCAGTTCTTC

clone_size: -
d_call: -
v_call: TRBV28
j_call: TRBJ1-1
cdr3_aa: CASSSIDFSGRAFF
cdr3_nt: TGTGCCAGCAGTTCTATTGACTTCTCGGGTCGAGCTTTCTTT

clone_size: -
d_call: TRBD1
v_call: TRBV5-6
j_call: TRBJ1-1
cdr3_aa: CASSRLDRGNTEAFF
cdr3_nt: TGTGCCAGCAGCCGGTTGGACAGGGGGAACACTGAAGCTTTCTTT

clone_size: once
d_call: -
v_call: TRBV19
j_call: TRBJ2-5
cdr3_aa: CASSIGGEVTQYF
cdr3_nt: TGTGCCAGTAGTATTGGTGGTGAGGTGACCCAGTACTTC

clone_size: -
d_call: -
v_call: TRBV6-5
j_call: TRBJ1-5
cdr3_aa: CASGTPGGQPQHF
cdr3_nt: TGTGCCAGCGGGACACCGGGCGGTCAGCCCCAGCATTTT

clone_size: -
d_call: -
v_call: TRBV7-2
j_call: TRBJ2-3
cdr3_aa: CASSFAQGRVTADTQYF
cdr3_nt: TGTGCCAGCAGCTTCGCTCAGGGGCGGGTGACGGCAGATACGCAGTATTTT

clone_size: -
d_call: -
v_call: TRBV7-2
j_call: TRBJ2-1
cdr3_aa: CASSLELAGYNEQFF
cdr3_nt: TGTGCCAGCAGCTTAGAGCTTGCGGGATACAATGAGCAGTTCTTC

clone_size: -
d_call: TRBD2
v_call: TRBV6-5
j_call: TRBJ2-1
cdr3_aa: CASRSSGTWSEQFF
cdr3_nt: TGTGCCAGCAGGTCTAGCGGAACTTGGAGTGAGCAGTTCTTC

clone_size: -
d_call: -
v_call: TRBV7-6
j_call: TRBJ2-5
cdr3_aa: CASSPHQGQETQYF
cdr3_nt: TGTGCCAGCAGCCCCCACCAGGGCCAAGAGACCCAGTACTTC

clone_size: -
d_call: -
v_call: TRBV29-1
j_call: TRBJ2-5
cdr3_aa: CSVGQSQETQYF
cdr3_nt: TGCAGCGTTGGACAATCACAAGAGACCCAGTACTTC

clone_size: -
d_call: TRBD1
v_call: TRBV28
j_call: TRBJ1-2
cdr3_aa: CASSRQGGYTF
cdr3_nt: TGTGCCAGCAGTCGACAGGGTGGCTACACCTTC

clone_size: once
d_call: TRBD1
v_call: TRBV7-2
j_call: TRBJ1-3
cdr3_aa: CASSLTGGTENTIYF
cdr3_nt: TGTGCCAGCAGTTTGACAGGGGGCACAGAAAACACCATATATTTT

clone_size: -
d_call: -
v_call: TRBV29-1
j_call: TRBJ1-1
cdr3_aa: CSAQGASVFF
cdr3_nt: TGCAGCGCACAGGGCGCCTCAGTTTTCTTT

clone_size: -
d_call: -
v_call: TRBV4-3
j_call: TRBJ1-4
cdr3_aa: CASSQETPLATNEKLFF
cdr3_nt: TGCGCCAGCAGCCAAGAAACCCCTCTTGCAACTAATGAAAAACTGTTTTTT

clone_size: -
d_call: TRBD2
v_call: TRBV7-9
j_call: TRBJ2-3
cdr3_aa: CASSPSGTSTDTQYF
cdr3_nt: TGTGCCAGCAGCCCTAGCGGAACTAGCACAGATACGCAGTATTTT

clone_size: -
d_call: -
v_call: TRBV5-4
j_call: TRBJ2-1
cdr3_aa: CASSLGPASSDEQFF
cdr3_nt: TGTGCCAGCAGCTTGGGGCCGGCGAGCAGTGATGAGCAGTTCTTC

clone_size: -
d_call: TRBD1
v_call: TRBV7-2
j_call: TRBJ1-4
cdr3_aa: CASSLGQGAGEKLFF
cdr3_nt: TGTGCCAGCAGCTTAGGTCAGGGGGCAGGTGAAAAACTGTTTTTT

clone_size: -
d_call: TRBD1
v_call: TRBV18
j_call: TRBJ1-1
cdr3_aa: CASSPPAQGTEAFF
cdr3_nt: TGTGCCAGCTCACCACCGGCACAGGGGACTGAAGCTTTCTTT

clone_size: -
d_call: -
v_call: TRBV28
j_call: TRBJ2-7
cdr3_aa: CASSLQFPAEYTYEQYF
cdr3_nt: TGTGCCAGCAGTTTACAGTTCCCAGCGGAATATACCTACGAGCAGTACTTC

clone_size: -
d_call: TRBD1
v_call: TRBV6-1
j_call: TRBJ1-5
cdr3_aa: CASLLRQGDQPQHF
cdr3_nt: TGTGCCAGCCTCCTAAGACAGGGGGATCAGCCCCAGCATTTT

clone_size: -
d_call: -
v_call: TRBV9
j_call: TRBJ1-1
cdr3_aa: CASSVYGGGNTEAFF
cdr3_nt: TGTGCCAGCAGCGTGTACGGGGGAGGGAACACTGAAGCTTTCTTT

clone_size: once
d_call: TRBD2
v_call: TRBV14
j_call: TRBJ2-1
cdr3_aa: CASSPTSGRPEQFF
cdr3_nt: TGTGCCAGCAGCCCGACTAGCGGGAGGCCCGAGCAGTTCTTC

clone_size: -
d_call: TRBD1
v_call: TRBV28
j_call: TRBJ2-2
cdr3_aa: CASSSEGQGAVGELFF
cdr3_nt: TGTGCCAGCAGTTCCGAAGGGCAGGGGGCTGTCGGGGAGCTGTTTTTT

clone_size: -
d_call: TRBD2
v_call: TRBV18
j_call: TRBJ2-2
cdr3_aa: CASSPPSSGRATGELFF
cdr3_nt: TGTGCCAGCTCACCACCGTCTAGCGGGAGGGCCACGGGGGAGCTGTTTTTT

clone_size: -
d_call: -
v_call: TRBV5-1
j_call: TRBJ2-7
cdr3_aa: CASTLLEVSTEQYF
cdr3_nt: TGCGCCAGCACCCTTTTAGAAGTCTCTACCGAGCAGTACTTC

clone_size: -
d_call: -
v_call: TRBV11-1
j_call: TRBJ2-7
cdr3_aa: CASSLAGGPESSYEQYF
cdr3_nt: TGTGCCAGCAGCTTAGCGGGGGGGCCAGAATCCTCCTACGAGCAGTACTTC

clone_size: -
d_call: -
v_call: TRBV28
j_call: TRBJ2-7
cdr3_aa: CASSFIGVYEQYF
cdr3_nt: TGTGCCAGCAGTTTTATTGGGGTCTACGAGCAGTACTTC

clone_size: -
d_call: TRBD2
v_call: TRBV7-9
j_call: TRBJ2-7
cdr3_aa: CASSSLAGGDEQYF
cdr3_nt: TGTGCCAGCAGCTCTCTAGCGGGGGGCGACGAGCAGTACTTC

clone_size: -
d_call: -
v_call: TRBV19
j_call: TRBJ2-7
cdr3_aa: CASSTKGPYEQYF
cdr3_nt: TGTGCCAGTAGTACCAAAGGGCCCTACGAGCAGTACTTC

clone_size: -
d_call: TRBD2
v_call: TRBV7-2
j_call: TRBJ2-1
cdr3_aa: CASSSSGLGTYNEQFF
cdr3_nt: TGTGCCAGCAGCTCGTCTGGACTAGGGACCTACAATGAGCAGTTCTTC

clone_size: -
d_call: -
v_call: TRBV5-1
j_call: TRBJ2-5
cdr3_aa: CASSFGGETQYF
cdr3_nt: TGCGCCAGCAGCTTTGGGGGTGAGACCCAGTACTTC

clone_size: -
d_call: TRBD1
v_call: TRBV5-8
j_call: TRBJ1-4
cdr3_aa: CASSLSGQVPEKLFF
cdr3_nt: TGTGCCAGCAGCTTAAGCGGACAGGTCCCTGAAAAACTGTTTTTT

clone_size: once
d_call: -
v_call: TRBV7-9
j_call: TRBJ1-2
cdr3_aa: CASSTQGLINYGYTF
cdr3_nt: TGTGCCAGCAGCACCCAGGGACTGATAAACTATGGCTACACCTTC

clone_size: -
d_call: TRBD2
v_call: TRBV5-1
j_call: TRBJ2-1
cdr3_aa: CASRVAGGPDNEQFF
cdr3_nt: TGCGCCAGCAGGGTAGCGGGGGGCCCTGACAATGAGCAGTTCTTC

clone_size: -
d_call: TRBD2
v_call: TRBV18
j_call: TRBJ2-7
cdr3_aa: CASSPASGSYEQYF
cdr3_nt: TGTGCCAGCTCACCTGCTAGCGGGTCCTACGAGCAGTACTTC

clone_size: -
d_call: -
v_call: TRBV5-1
j_call: TRBJ1-1
cdr3_aa: CASKVGTSTEAFF
cdr3_nt: TGCGCCAGCAAAGTAGGGACGAGCACTGAAGCTTTCTTT

clone_size: -
d_call: -
v_call: TRBV4-3
j_call: TRBJ2-7
cdr3_aa: CASSQDRSSYEQYF
cdr3_nt: TGCGCCAGCAGCCAGGACAGAAGCTCCTACGAGCAGTACTTC